The clone carrying this T cell receptor beta chain came up many times. Its antigen is currently unknown. The entry originates in a study of spatial heterogeneity in lung cancer. Findings and limits, study-wide: Circulating ubiquitous expanded tumor TCRs were observed more frequently at resection than at follow-up.

The study tagged each TCR cDNA molecule with a unique molecular identifier. TCRdb itself ran the 5' RACE reads through MiXCR, one entry per CDR3 protein. The table records tens of thousands of distinct CDR3 sequences, less than 6% of them present only once. The germline V gene encodes CDR1 SGHTA and CDR2 FQGNSA. Trimming took 5 bases from V and 8 from J; bases not matched to a gene: 8. This CDR3 region has 14 residues. The time point: sample taken at primary tumor resection. Unsorted whole RNA of tumor, nontumor lung or frozen PBMC was sequenced. Donation came from about 72 patients with untreated early-stage non-small cell lung cancer.

The chain carries TRBV7-2 and TRBJ1-4, with 7 bases lining up with TRBD1. Sequencing used PBMCs, obtained at surgery. The TCR sequence derives from a male donor with early-stage non-small cell lung cancer. CDR3: CASSPGQEWEKLFF. The CDR3 DNA reads as TGTGCCAGCAGCCCCGGACAGGAATGGGAAAAACTGTTTTTT.